One and the same sample provided the 25 T cell receptor beta chains below, sequenced in a study of blood T cell repertoires in COVID-19. Assay: immunoSEQ multiplex PCR; the TCRdb copy retains only in-frame clones and omits some. The table has about 210,000 clones, about four fifths seen once. Sequenced input: PBMCs or T cells enriched from blood (not recorded which). Source of these receptors: a woman aged 45-59 years with acute COVID-19.

This sequence joins TRBV7-6 and TRBJ2-5; 7 bases match TRBD1. CDR3 length: 14 residues. Germline-derived CDR1 and CDR2 are SGHVS and FNYEAQ. V gave up 6 bases and J gave up 2 bases; unmatched junction bases: 6. CDR3 nucleotide sequence: TGTGCCAGCAGGCCCACAGGGGTTCAAGAGACCCAGTACTTC. Protein product: CASRPTGVQETQYF.

This clone was seen only a few times. V is TRBV5-1 and J is TRBJ1-1, with no clear D. In germline, CDR1 is SGHRS, CDR2 YFSETQ. The CDR3 sequence is 13 residues long. V dropped 3 bases and J dropped 0 bases, with 6 bases sitting between them. The CDR3 sequence: CASSSNMNTEAFF. The DNA for the CDR3 is TGCGCCAGCAGCTCGAACATGAACACTGAAGCTTTCTTT.

This chain connects TRBV2 to TRBJ2-2; 13 bases map to TRBD2. The CDR3 covers 19 residues. The ends lost 2 bases at V and 0 bases at J; junction bases unmatched: 6. Per germline, CDR1 SNHLY and CDR2 FYNNEI. CDR3 residues: CASSEPGLAGVPNTGELFF. DNA for the CDR3: TGTGCCAGCAGTGAACCTGGACTAGCGGGGGTACCGAACACCGGGGAGCTGTTTTTT.

With respect to this clone: The junction does not match germline at one end; this may be a read error. The chain links TRBV7-7 to TRBJ2-7, with 7 bases fitting TRBD1. The CDR3 has 15 residues. Per germline, CDR1 SSHAT and CDR2 FNYEAQ (reference sequence). Here the CDR3 reads CASSPGTDNSYEQYF. The CDR3 DNA sequence: TGTGCTAGCAGCCCCGGGACAGACAACTCCTACGAGCAGTACTTC. The variable domain in full, completed from reference TRBV7-7 and TRBJ2-7, reads GAGVSQSPRYKVTKRGQDVTLRCDPISSHATLYWYQQALGQGPEFLTYFNYEAQPDKSGLPSDRFSAERPEGSISTLTIQRTEQRDSAMYRCASSPGTDNSYEQYFGPGTRLTVT.

This chain connects TRBV6-1 to TRBJ1-2; unclear D gene. CDR1 and CDR2 (germline): MNHNS, SASEGT. The CDR3 contains 16 residues. Trimming pared 2 bases from V and 0 bases from J, leaving 13 bases between. In DNA, the CDR3 is TGTGCCAGCAGTGAATATTTTAACAGCCCTAACTATGGCTACACCTTC. This gives the protein CASSEYFNSPNYGYTF.

J is TRBJ1-6 and V is TRBV12-5, with TRBD1 matching over 7 bases. Germline V gene lookup returns CDR1 LGHNT and CDR2 FRNRAP. V lost 3 bases and J lost 9; bases outside the gene matches: 8. The CDR3 runs to 15 residues. The CDR3 region is CASGLSRQGGSPLHF. The CDR3, as DNA: TGTGCTAGTGGTTTATCCCGACAGGGCGGTTCACCCCTCCACTTT.

The CDR3 reads CASSVGPSGAYNEQFF. The CDR3 DNA reads TGTGCCAGCAGCGTAGGCCCCAGCGGGGCCTACAATGAGCAGTTCTTC. The chain is built from TRBV9 and TRBJ2-1; 7 bases align to TRBD2. The CDR3 totals 16 residues. V was clipped by 0 bases and J by 2 bases; unmatched bases: 5. Looked up from germline, CDR1 is SGDLS and CDR2 is YYNGEE.

This clone came up once. This chain uses TRBV27 with TRBJ2-5; 9 nucleotides match TRBD2. V shed 9 bases and J 5 bases; nucleotides not matched to a gene: 13. This CDR3 has 15 amino acids. The germline V gene encodes CDR1 MNHEY and CDR2 SMNVEV (reference sequence). For the CDR3, the DNA is TGTGCCAGTAGCGATAGCGGGAGTAATGTGGAGACCCAGTACTTC. Encoded protein: CASSDSGSNVETQYF.

This chain connects TRBV5-1 to TRBJ2-7; D might be TRBD1 (5 bases). The CDR3 runs 15 residues. V lost 4 bases and J 3 bases, leaving 17 bases between the germline ends. Germline V gene sequence: CDR1 SGHRS, CDR2 YFSETQ. The CDR3 is CASSTQGSRSYEQYF. DNA of the CDR3: TGCGCCAGCAGCACTCAGGGTTCTCGAAGCTACGAGCAGTACTTC.

The chain links TRBV5-4 to TRBJ1-2; tentative D call: TRBD1 (6 bases). Trimming shortened V by 2 bases and J by 4 bases, and 21 bases separated the two germline ends. Germline CDR1 and CDR2: SGHNT and YYREEE (reference sequence). The CDR3 consists of 17 residues. This CDR3 is CASSFGANWGQGYGYTF. In nucleotides, the CDR3 is TGTGCCAGCAGCTTCGGAGCTAACTGGGGGCAGGGCTATGGCTACACCTTC.

CDR3 DNA: TGTGCCATCAGTGAGAGCAGCAATCAGCCCCAGCATTTT. This translates into CAISESSNQPQHF. The J gene is TRBJ1-5, the V gene TRBV10-3, with D uncertain. The CDR3 is 13 amino acids. V was trimmed by 2 bases and J by 1 base, leaving 3 bases between them. Germline V gene sequence: CDR1 ENHRY, CDR2 SYGVKD.

The chain carries TRBV18 and TRBJ2-7, with 7 bases lining up with TRBD2. CDR3 length equals 16 residues. Germline trimming cut 4 bases from V and 5 bases from J; bases unmatched to any gene: 14. CDR1 KGHSH and CDR2 LQKENI come from the germline V gene. The CDR3 loop reads CASSRALAWGSNEQYF. The CDR3 DNA sequence: TGTGCCAGCTCACGGGCACTAGCGTGGGGGTCTAACGAGCAGTACTTC.

The V and J genes are TRBV11-3 and TRBJ2-3; 12 bases agree with TRBD2. Per germline, CDR1 SGHNT and CDR2 YENEEA. The CDR3 runs 15 residues. The V and J ends lost 10 bases and 2 bases, in that order; junction bases with no gene match: 7. The DNA for the CDR3 is TGTGCCACCCGACTAGCGGGGGTATCCACAGATACGCAGTATTTT. Its translation is CATRLAGVSTDTQYF. Complete variable domain (other parts from reference TRBV11-3 and TRBJ2-3): EAGVVQSPRYKIIEKKQPVAFWCNPISGHNTLYWYLQNLGQGPELLIRYENEEAVDDSQLPKDRFSAERLKGVDSTLKIQPAELGDSAVYLCATRLAGVSTDTQYFGPGTRLTVL.

A single count supports this clone. The chain recombines TRBV7-2 with TRBJ2-1; D not certain. Germline CDR1 SGHTA, CDR2 FQGNSA. This CDR3 has 14 amino acids. V lost 3 bases and J 7 bases, leaving 13 bases between the germline ends. CDR3 protein: CASSFSGVFNEQFF. The CDR3 DNA is TGTGCCAGCAGCTTTTCAGGCGTGTTTAATGAGCAGTTCTTC. Supplemented by reference TRBV7-2 and TRBJ2-1, the full variable domain reads GAGVSQSPSNKVTEKGKDVELRCDPISGHTALYWYRQSLGQGLEFLIYFQGNSAPDKSGLPSDRFSAERTGGSVSTLTIQRTQQEDSAVYLCASSFSGVFNEQFFGPGTRLTVL.

The chain uses TRBV6-5 and TRBJ2-2, with 9 nucleotides matching TRBD2. V lost 4 bases and J lost 4; bases outside the gene matches: 7. Germline-derived CDR1 and CDR2 are MNHEY and SVGAGI. This CDR3 is 16 amino acids long. The CDR3 DNA reads as TGTGCCAGCAGTTCTCCAGCGGGAGGAGGCACCGGGGAGCTGTTTTTT. Translation: CASSSPAGGGTGELFF.

The V gene is TRBV12-3 or TRBV12-4, the J gene TRBJ2-7, with 7 nucleotides matching TRBD2. The J segment lost 4 bases and the V segment lost 3 bases, leaving 3 bases of the junction unmatched. This CDR3 is built from 13 residues. CDR3 sequence reads: CASSFGGSYEQYF. For the CDR3, the DNA is TGTGCCAGCAGTTTCGGGGGGTCGTACGAGCAGTACTTC.

The chain couples TRBV7-2 to TRBJ2-5; TRBD1 is a possible D gene (6 bases). This CDR3 is 13 amino acids long. V was clipped by 1 base and J by 5 bases, with 8 bases between them. Germline V lookup: CDR1 SGHTA, CDR2 FQGNSA. The CDR3 DNA is TGTGCCAGCAGCTTAGGTGGGGGCGAGACCCAGTACTTC. Its protein is CASSLGGGETQYF.

The genes are TRBV5-1 and TRBJ1-2, with D unclear. The CDR3 has 15 amino acids. The germline V gene has CDR1 SGHRS and CDR2 YFSETQ. The V and J ends lost 2 bases and 2 bases respectively, with 13 bases between them. CDR3 in amino acids: CASSFNSVSNYGYTF. The CDR3 nucleotides are TGCGCCAGCAGCTTCAATTCGGTTTCCAACTATGGCTACACCTTC.

This chain links TRBV29-1 with TRBJ2-5; weak D call: TRBD2 (6 bases). The CDR3 has 12 residues. Germline V CDR1 and CDR2: SQVTM, ANQGSEA. V gave up 4 bases and J gave up 5 bases, with 11 bases separating them. CDR3 bases: TGCAGCGTTGGCGGGACTGGGGAGACCCAGTACTTC. Translating it yields CSVGGTGETQYF.

V gene TRBV10-1 combines with J gene TRBJ2-7, with a weak D call TRBD1 (6 bases). This CDR3 contains 9 residues. CDR1 WNHNN and CDR2 SYGVQD come from the germline V gene (reference sequence). CDR3 bases: TGCGCCAGCAGAGAAGACAGGCGAGTC. Encoded protein: CASREDRRV.

This chain links TRBV5-6 with TRBJ2-5; possibly TRBD1 for D (5 bases). Germline assignment: CDR1 SGHDT and CDR2 YYEEEE. The CDR3 has 14 residues. V was pared by 0 bases and J by 5 bases, with 11 bases between. The CDR3 nucleotides are TGTGCCAGCAGCTTGGCGAGAGCAGGGGAGACCCAGTACTTC. Translation gives CASSLARAGETQYF.

The gene calls are TRBV5-1 and TRBJ1-2, with TRBD1 matching over 7 bases. This CDR3 spans 13 amino acids. Germline CDR1 and CDR2: SGHRS and YFSETQ. With 2 bases clipped from V and 4 bases from J, the junction kept 2 bases outside the gene matches. As DNA, the CDR3 is TGCGCCAGCAGCTTCAGGGGGTCCTATGGCTACACCTTC. Protein sequence: CASSFRGSYGYTF.

The chain couples TRBV4-3 to TRBJ1-4; no reliable D call. The germline gives CDR1 LGHNA, CDR2 YSLEER. CDR3 length: 15 amino acids. V was pared by 4 bases and J by 5 bases, with 14 bases between. DNA for the CDR3: TGCGCCAGCAGCCCGAGGGATATGGCGAATGAAAAACTGTTTTTT. Residues: CASSPRDMANEKLFF.

This rearrangement joins TRBV27 to TRBJ2-7; 7 positions agree with TRBD1. V lost 0 bases and J lost 2; bases outside the gene matches: 7. Germline values: CDR1 MNHEY, CDR2 SMNVEV (reference sequence). The CDR3 is made up of 16 amino acids. The CDR3 DNA follows: TGTGCCAGCAGTTTATCGCGTGAGACAGGGACCTACGAGCAGTACTTC. Protein product: CASSLSRETGTYEQYF.

The chain combines TRBV11-2 with TRBJ1-1; D remains unclear. The germline V gene encodes CDR1 SGHAT and CDR2 FQNNGV. This CDR3 spans 14 amino acids. Trimming took 0 bases from V and 0 from J, leaving 5 bases between them. The DNA for the CDR3 is TGTGCCAGCAGCTTAGATCAGGTGAACACTGAAGCTTTCTTT. Its translation: CASSLDQVNTEAFF.